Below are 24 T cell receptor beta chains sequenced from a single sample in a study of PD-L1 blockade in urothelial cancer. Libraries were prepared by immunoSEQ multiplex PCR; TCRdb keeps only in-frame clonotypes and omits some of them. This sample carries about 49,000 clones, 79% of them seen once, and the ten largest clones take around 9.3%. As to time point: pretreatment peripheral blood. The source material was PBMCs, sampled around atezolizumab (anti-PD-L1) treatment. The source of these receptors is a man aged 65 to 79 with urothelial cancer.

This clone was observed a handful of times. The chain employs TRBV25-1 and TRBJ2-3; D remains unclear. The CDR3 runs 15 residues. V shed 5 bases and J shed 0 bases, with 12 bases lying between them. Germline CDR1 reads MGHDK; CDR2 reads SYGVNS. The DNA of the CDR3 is TGTGCCAGCAGTCCCTACTGGCGGAGCACAGATACGCAGTATTTT. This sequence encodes CASSPYWRSTDTQYF.

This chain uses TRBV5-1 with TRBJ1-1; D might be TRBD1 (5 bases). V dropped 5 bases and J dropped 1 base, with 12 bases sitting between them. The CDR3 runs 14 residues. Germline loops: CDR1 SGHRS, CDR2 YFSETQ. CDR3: CASSPQQANTEAFF. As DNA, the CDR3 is TGCGCCAGCAGTCCCCAACAGGCGAACACTGAAGCTTTCTTT.

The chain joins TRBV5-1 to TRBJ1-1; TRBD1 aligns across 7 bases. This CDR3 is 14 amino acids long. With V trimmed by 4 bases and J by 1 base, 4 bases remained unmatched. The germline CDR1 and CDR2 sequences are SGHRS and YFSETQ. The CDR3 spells CASSLGQQNTEAFF. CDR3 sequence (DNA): TGCGCCAGCAGCCTGGGACAGCAGAACACTGAAGCTTTCTTT.

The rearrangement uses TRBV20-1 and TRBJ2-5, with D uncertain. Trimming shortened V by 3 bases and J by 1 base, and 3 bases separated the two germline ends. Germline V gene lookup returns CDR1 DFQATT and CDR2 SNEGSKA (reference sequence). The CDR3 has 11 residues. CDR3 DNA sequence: TGCAGTGCTAGTAGCCAAGAGACCCAGTACTTC. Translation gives CSASSQETQYF.

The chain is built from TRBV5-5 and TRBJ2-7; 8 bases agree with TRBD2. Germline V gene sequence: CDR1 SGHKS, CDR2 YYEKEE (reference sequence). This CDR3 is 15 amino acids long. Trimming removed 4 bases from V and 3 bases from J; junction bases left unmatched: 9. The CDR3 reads CASSVGVAGLYEQYF. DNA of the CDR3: TGTGCCAGCAGCGTCGGGGTAGCGGGACTCTACGAGCAGTACTTC.

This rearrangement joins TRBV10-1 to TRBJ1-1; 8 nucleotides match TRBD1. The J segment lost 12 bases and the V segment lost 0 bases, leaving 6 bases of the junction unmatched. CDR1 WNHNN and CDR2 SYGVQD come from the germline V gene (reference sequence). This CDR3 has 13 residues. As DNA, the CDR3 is TGCGCCAGCAGTGAGTCCCGGGACAGGTTCACTTTCTTT. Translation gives CASSESRDRFTFF.

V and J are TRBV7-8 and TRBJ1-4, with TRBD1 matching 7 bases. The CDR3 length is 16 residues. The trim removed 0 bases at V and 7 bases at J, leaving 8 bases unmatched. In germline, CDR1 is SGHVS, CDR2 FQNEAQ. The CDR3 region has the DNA TGTGCCAGCAGCTTAGCCCAGACAGGGATGGGTGAAAAACTGTTTTTT. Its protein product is CASSLAQTGMGEKLFF. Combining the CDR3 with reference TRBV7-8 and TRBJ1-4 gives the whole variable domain GAGVSQSPRYKVAKRGQDVALRCDPISGHVSLFWYQQALGQGPEFLTYFQNEAQLDKSGLPSDRFFAERPEGSVSTLKIQRTQQEDSAVYLCASSLAQTGMGEKLFFGSGTQLSVL.

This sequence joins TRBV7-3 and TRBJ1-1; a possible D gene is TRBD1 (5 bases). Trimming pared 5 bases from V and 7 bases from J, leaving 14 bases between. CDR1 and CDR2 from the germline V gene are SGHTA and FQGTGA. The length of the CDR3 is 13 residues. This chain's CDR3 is CASSATVSSEAFF. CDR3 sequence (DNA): TGTGCCAGCAGCGCGACAGTCTCTAGTGAAGCTTTCTTT.

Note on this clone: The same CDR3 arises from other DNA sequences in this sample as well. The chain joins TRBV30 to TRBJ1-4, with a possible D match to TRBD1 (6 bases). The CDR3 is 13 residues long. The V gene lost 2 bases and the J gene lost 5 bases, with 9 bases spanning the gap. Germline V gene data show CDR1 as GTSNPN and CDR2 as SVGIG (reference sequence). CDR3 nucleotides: TGTGCCTGGAGTCAGGGGACGAATGAAAAACTGTTTTTT. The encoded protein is CAWSQGTNEKLFF. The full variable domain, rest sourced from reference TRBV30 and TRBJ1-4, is SQTIHQWPATLVQPVGSPLSLECTVEGTSNPNLYWYRQAAGRGLQLLFYSVGIGQISSEVPQNLSASRPQDRQFILSSKKLLLSDSGFYLCAWSQGTNEKLFFGSGTQLSVL.

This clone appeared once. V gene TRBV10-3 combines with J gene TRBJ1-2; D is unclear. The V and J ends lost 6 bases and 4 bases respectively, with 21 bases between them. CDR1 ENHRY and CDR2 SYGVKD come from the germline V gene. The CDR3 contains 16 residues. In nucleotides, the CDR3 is TGTGCCATCAGCGAGGTCGGTGATCCCACCATCTATGGCTACACCTTC. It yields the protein CAISEVGDPTIYGYTF.

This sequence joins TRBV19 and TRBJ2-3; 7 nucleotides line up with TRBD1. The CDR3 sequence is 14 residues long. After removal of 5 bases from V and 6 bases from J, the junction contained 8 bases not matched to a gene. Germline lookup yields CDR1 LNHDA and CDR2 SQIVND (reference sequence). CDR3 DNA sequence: TGTGCCAGTAGTCTCAAGACAGGGTATGATACGCAGTATTTT. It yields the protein CASSLKTGYDTQYF.

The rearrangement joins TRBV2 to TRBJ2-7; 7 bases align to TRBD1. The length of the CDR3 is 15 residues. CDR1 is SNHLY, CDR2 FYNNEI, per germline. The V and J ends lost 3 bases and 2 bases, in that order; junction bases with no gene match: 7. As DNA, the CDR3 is TGTGCCAGCAGTGAGGCTCCCGGGACAGCCTACGAGCAGTACTTC. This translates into CASSEAPGTAYEQYF.

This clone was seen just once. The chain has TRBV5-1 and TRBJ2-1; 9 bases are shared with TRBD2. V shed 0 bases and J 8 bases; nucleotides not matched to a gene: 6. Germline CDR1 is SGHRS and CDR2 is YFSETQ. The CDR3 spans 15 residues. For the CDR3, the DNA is TGCGCCAGCAGCTTGGTTAGCGGGGGAGGGGATGAGCAGTTCTTC. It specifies CASSLVSGGGDEQFF.

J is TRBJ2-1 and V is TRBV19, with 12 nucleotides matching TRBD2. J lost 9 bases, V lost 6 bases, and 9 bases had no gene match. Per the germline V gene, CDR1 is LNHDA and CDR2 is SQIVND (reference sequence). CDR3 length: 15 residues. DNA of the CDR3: TGTGCCAGTAGAGGGCTAGCGGGAGGGCGGGTTGAGCAGTTCTTC. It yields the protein CASRGLAGGRVEQFF.

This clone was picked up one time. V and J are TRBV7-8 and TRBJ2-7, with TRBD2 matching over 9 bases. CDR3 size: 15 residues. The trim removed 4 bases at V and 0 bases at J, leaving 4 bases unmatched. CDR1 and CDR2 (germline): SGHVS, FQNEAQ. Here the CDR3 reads CASSYGGRASYEQYF. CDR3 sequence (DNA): TGTGCCAGCAGCTATGGCGGGAGGGCCTCCTACGAGCAGTACTTC.

CDR3 nucleotide sequence: TGCGCCAGCACCCGGGACAGGGCCGCTGAGGGGGAGCAGTACTTC. Residues: CASTRDRAAEGEQYF. The V gene is TRBV4-1, the J gene TRBJ2-7, with TRBD1 identical over 9 bases. Per the germline V gene, CDR1 is MGHRA and CDR2 is YSYEKL. The CDR3 sequence is 15 residues long. The trim removed 7 bases at V and 7 bases at J, leaving 14 bases unmatched.

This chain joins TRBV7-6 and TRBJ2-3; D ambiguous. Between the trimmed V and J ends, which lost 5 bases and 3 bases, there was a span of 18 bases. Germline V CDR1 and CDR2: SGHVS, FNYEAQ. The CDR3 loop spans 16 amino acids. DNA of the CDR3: TGTGCCAGCAGCGTCAACGGCGGTAGCCAGACAGATACGCAGTATTTT. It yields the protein CASSVNGGSQTDTQYF.

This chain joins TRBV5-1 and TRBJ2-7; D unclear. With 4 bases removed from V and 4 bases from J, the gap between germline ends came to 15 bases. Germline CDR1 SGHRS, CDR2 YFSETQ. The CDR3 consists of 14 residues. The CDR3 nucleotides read TGCGCCAGCAGCCTTTATCAGGAACAGTACGAGCAGTACTTC. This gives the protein CASSLYQEQYEQYF.

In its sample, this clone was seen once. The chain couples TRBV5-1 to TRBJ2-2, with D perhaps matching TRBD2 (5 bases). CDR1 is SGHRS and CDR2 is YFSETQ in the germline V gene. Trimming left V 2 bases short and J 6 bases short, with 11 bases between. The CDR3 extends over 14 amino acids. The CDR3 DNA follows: TGCGCCAGCAGCTTTCGCACTAGTGCCGGGGAGCTGTTTTTT. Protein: CASSFRTSAGELFF.

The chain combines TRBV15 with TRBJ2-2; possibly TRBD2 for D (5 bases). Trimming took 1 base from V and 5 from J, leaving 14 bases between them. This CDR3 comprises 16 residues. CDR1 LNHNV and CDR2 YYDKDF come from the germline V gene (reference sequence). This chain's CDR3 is CATSRVTNGVTGELFF. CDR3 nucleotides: TGTGCCACCAGCAGAGTGACTAATGGGGTAACCGGGGAGCTGTTTTTT.

The CDR3 sequence: CASSGYGTDQETQYF. The CDR3 DNA is TGTGCCAGCAGTGGGTACGGGACAGACCAAGAGACCCAGTACTTC. The V call is TRBV6-1, the J call TRBJ2-5, with 7 bases matching TRBD1. The CDR3 has 15 amino acids. CDR1 and CDR2 from the germline V gene are MNHNS and SASEGT. V lost 4 bases to trimming and J lost 0 bases; unmatched junction nucleotides: 5.

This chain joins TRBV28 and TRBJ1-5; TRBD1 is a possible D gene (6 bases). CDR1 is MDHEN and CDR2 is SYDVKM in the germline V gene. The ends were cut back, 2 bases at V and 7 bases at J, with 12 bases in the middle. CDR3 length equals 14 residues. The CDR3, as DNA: TGTGCCAGCAGTTTACGGGGGGCGGAACAGCCCCAGCATTTT. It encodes CASSLRGAEQPQHF.

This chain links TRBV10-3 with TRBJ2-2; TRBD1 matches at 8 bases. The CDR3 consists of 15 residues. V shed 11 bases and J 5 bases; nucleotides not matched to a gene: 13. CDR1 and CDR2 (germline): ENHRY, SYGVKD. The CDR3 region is CAHSSRGRETGELFF. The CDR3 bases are TGTGCCCACTCAAGCAGGGGGCGGGAAACCGGGGAGCTGTTTTTT.

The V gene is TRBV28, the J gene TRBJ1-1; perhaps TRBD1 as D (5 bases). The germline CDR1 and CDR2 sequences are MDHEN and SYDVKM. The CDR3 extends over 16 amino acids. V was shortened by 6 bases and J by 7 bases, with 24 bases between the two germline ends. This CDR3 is CASSLYMGGRLGEAFF. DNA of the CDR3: TGTGCCAGCAGCCTTTATATGGGGGGAAGGTTGGGTGAAGCTTTCTTT.